This TCR beta chain was obtained from a study of response to subunit inactivated influenza vaccine. Study-wide results and limits: Only a handful of new T cells, the authors suggested, are recruited with each seasonal influenza vaccination.

To note about this clonotype: The antigen is not known.

Via MiXCR, TCRdb re-called the RT-PCR reads, giving one row per CDR3 protein. The table lists 600,000 to 850,000 distinct CDR3 sequences, approximately 15% of them singletons. The clonotype comes from a man in his fifties who received an inactivated influenza vaccine. The sample was PBMCs from blood, taken around 15 days before vaccination.

CDR3 residues: CASSYPGQGNEQYF. As DNA, the CDR3 is TGTGCCAGCAGTTACCCGGGACAGGGGAACGAGCAGTACTTC. The chain recombines TRBV28 with TRBJ2-7, with TRBD1 matching over 10 bases. This CDR3 is 14 amino acids long. CDR1 is MDHEN, CDR2 SYDVKM, per germline. The J segment lost 5 bases and the V segment lost 4 bases, leaving 5 bases of the junction unmatched.